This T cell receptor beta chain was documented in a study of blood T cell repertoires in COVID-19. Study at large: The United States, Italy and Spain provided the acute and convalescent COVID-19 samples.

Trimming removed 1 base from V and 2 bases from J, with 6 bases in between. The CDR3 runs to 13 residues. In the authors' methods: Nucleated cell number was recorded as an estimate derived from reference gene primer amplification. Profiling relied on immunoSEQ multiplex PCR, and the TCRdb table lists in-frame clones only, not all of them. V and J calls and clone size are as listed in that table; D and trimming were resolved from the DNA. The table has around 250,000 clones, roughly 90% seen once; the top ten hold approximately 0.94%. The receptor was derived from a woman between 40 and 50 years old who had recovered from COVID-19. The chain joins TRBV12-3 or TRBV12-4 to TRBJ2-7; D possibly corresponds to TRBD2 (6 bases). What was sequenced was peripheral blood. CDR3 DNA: TGTGCCAGCAGTTTAGGCGGGACCTACGAGCAGTACTTC. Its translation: CASSLGGTYEQYF.